One TCR beta chain is described in this entry. This entry is derived from a study of blood T cell repertoires in COVID-19. Looking at the study overall: Some COVID-19 samples were acute and others convalescent; all came from the United States, Italy and Spain.

CDR1 and CDR2 from the germline V gene are LNHDA and SQIVND (reference sequence). The CDR3 sequence is 13 residues long. V trimming: 7 bases; J trimming: 5 bases; junction bases outside the gene matches: 6. The authors' processing: Counts of nucleated cells, estimated from reference gene primer amplification, were obtained. Only in-frame clones appear in the TCRdb table, and some are missing; sequencing was by immunoSEQ multiplex PCR. V and J calls and clone size are given by that table; D and trimming were obtained from the DNA. This sample has 24,000 or so clones; approximately 88% occur once, and the top ten carry approximately 23%.

Sequencing was performed on peripheral blood. The chain combines TRBV19 with TRBJ2-5, with TRBD1 identical over 8 bases. The TCR sequence derives from a man aged 70-80 years in a cohort sampled during active COVID-19. DNA for the CDR3: TGTGCCAGTAAGGGCAGGGGGCGGGAGACCCAGTACTTC. It translates to CASKGRGRETQYF.